A selection of T cell receptor beta chains follows, all from one sample in a study of shared clonotypes between healthy human individuals. Clones were sequenced by immunoSEQ multiplex PCR, and TCRdb holds only the in-frame ones, with some missing. In the table there are around 2,000,000 clones, around 96% of which are singletons. Sequenced sample: naive CD8+ T cells sorted from blood. These receptors were obtained from a man aged 18-30 years in good health. Both conserved end residues are part of each CDR3. Fields, in order: CDR3 length, V gene, J gene, CDR3 protein.

len: 17; v_gene: TRBV5-4; j_gene: TRBJ2-7; CDR3aa: CASSQFYVPLLSYEQYF
len: 15; v_gene: TRBV9; j_gene: TRBJ2-3; CDR3aa: CASSGLAGGTDTQYF
len: 15; v_gene: TRBV19; j_gene: TRBJ2-7; CDR3aa: CASSIFGGGPYEQYF
len: 13; v_gene: TRBV6-1; j_gene: TRBJ2-7; CDR3aa: CASSEVRGLEQYF
len: 16; v_gene: TRBV4-3; j_gene: TRBJ1-2; CDR3aa: CASSQATDSPNYGYTF
len: 15; v_gene: TRBV7-9; j_gene: TRBJ2-4; CDR3aa: CASSAQGRAKNIQYF
len: 12; v_gene: TRBV10-2; j_gene: TRBJ2-5; CDR3aa: CASSESEETQYF
len: 16; v_gene: TRBV6-6; j_gene: TRBJ2-5; CDR3aa: CASSPWWEAGEETQYF
len: 13; v_gene: TRBV12-5; j_gene: TRBJ2-7; CDR3aa: CASGLAAAYEQYF
len: 16; v_gene: TRBV5-1; j_gene: TRBJ2-1; CDR3aa: CASTPSSLPSYNEQFF
len: 11; v_gene: TRBV29-1; j_gene: TRBJ2-7; CDR3aa: CSVASGDGQYF
len: 17; v_gene: TRBV28; j_gene: TRBJ1-6; CDR3aa: CASSLSLGTGSGSPLHF
len: 13; v_gene: TRBV7-9; j_gene: TRBJ1-6; CDR3aa: CASSLDRAPPLHF
len: 12; v_gene: TRBV5-4; j_gene: TRBJ2-1; CDR3aa: CASSFGFNEQFF
len: 9; v_gene: TRBV7-6; j_gene: TRBJ1-1; CDR3aa: CASSPEAFF
len: 15; v_gene: TRBV6-1; j_gene: TRBJ1-1; CDR3aa: CASSDSIQGDTEAFF
len: 14; v_gene: TRBV14; j_gene: TRBJ1-5; CDR3aa: CASSRELQFQPQHF
len: 13; v_gene: TRBV19; j_gene: TRBJ1-5; CDR3aa: CATRLGWGQPQHF
len: 14; v_gene: TRBV30; j_gene: TRBJ2-7; CDR3aa: CAWSPSSGRYEQYF
len: 17; v_gene: TRBV7-8; j_gene: TRBJ2-1; CDR3aa: CASSLELGREAGDEQFF
len: 15; v_gene: TRBV16; j_gene: TRBJ2-7; CDR3aa: CASSLPPGEPYEQYF
len: 14; v_gene: TRBV7-6; j_gene: TRBJ2-2; CDR3aa: CASSLTDNTGELFF
len: 16; v_gene: TRBV28; j_gene: TRBJ1-3; CDR3aa: CASTLLQGSPGNTIYF
len: 13; v_gene: TRBV25-1; j_gene: TRBJ1-1; CDR3aa: CASSRNPNTEAFF
len: 14; v_gene: TRBV4-3; j_gene: TRBJ1-1; CDR3aa: CASSYSTEGTEAFF
len: 16; v_gene: TRBV2; j_gene: TRBJ1-1; CDR3aa: CAAIFTNRVGNTEAFF
len: 13; v_gene: TRBV7-6; j_gene: TRBJ2-7; CDR3aa: CASSQHNSYEQYF
len: 17; v_gene: TRBV5-6; j_gene: TRBJ1-2; CDR3aa: CASSLPPWDPADYGYTF
len: 14; v_gene: TRBV5-6; j_gene: TRBJ2-7; CDR3aa: CASSFSAEPYEQYF
len: 20; v_gene: TRBV11-3; j_gene: TRBJ1-5; CDR3aa: CASSLLWCRKGIRTPQPQHF
len: 18; v_gene: TRBV27; j_gene: TRBJ2-5; CDR3aa: CASGDLRGAARGQETQYF
len: 15; v_gene: TRBV6-5; j_gene: TRBJ2-5; CDR3aa: CASSYENSVLETQYF
len: 16; v_gene: TRBV2; j_gene: TRBJ1-2; CDR3aa: CASSDGTSGRVYGYTF
len: 13; v_gene: TRBV4-1; j_gene: TRBJ2-7; CDR3aa: CASSQGGLDEQYF
len: 17; v_gene: TRBV2; j_gene: TRBJ1-1; CDR3aa: CASSGTGNIFDLAEAFF
len: 14; v_gene: TRBV6-5; j_gene: TRBJ2-6; CDR3aa: CASRTGGAANVLTF
len: 14; v_gene: TRBV7-9; j_gene: TRBJ2-7; CDR3aa: CASSAQGFPYEQYF
len: 12; v_gene: TRBV7-6; j_gene: TRBJ2-7; CDR3aa: CASSLGEDEQYF
len: 14; v_gene: TRBV27; j_gene: TRBJ1-2; CDR3aa: CASSLYPTGYGYTF
len: 14; v_gene: TRBV11-2; j_gene: TRBJ2-2; CDR3aa: CASSLVTGSGELFF
len: 17; v_gene: TRBV7-8; j_gene: TRBJ2-2; CDR3aa: CASSLAMGYSNTGELFF
len: 14; v_gene: TRBV28; j_gene: TRBJ2-1; CDR3aa: CASSLPGGYNEQFF
len: 14; v_gene: TRBV6-5; j_gene: TRBJ1-2; CDR3aa: CASRWTAPDYGYTF
len: 17; v_gene: TRBV4-1; j_gene: TRBJ1-5; CDR3aa: CASSQGAGFGEDQPQHF
len: 16; v_gene: TRBV11-2; j_gene: TRBJ2-2; CDR3aa: CASTTLGGLGTGELFF
len: 13; v_gene: TRBV6-1; j_gene: TRBJ2-1; CDR3aa: CASSEAGLSEQFF
len: 16; v_gene: TRBV7-6; j_gene: TRBJ2-5; CDR3aa: CASSLSPGQGQETQYF
len: 15; v_gene: TRBV9; j_gene: TRBJ2-1; CDR3aa: CASSEGSPGGNEQFF
len: 13; v_gene: TRBV9; j_gene: TRBJ2-3; CDR3aa: CASSARDAYTQYF
len: 17; v_gene: TRBV18; j_gene: TRBJ2-1; CDR3aa: CASSKFKREWDYNEQFF
len: 14; v_gene: TRBV7-9; j_gene: TRBJ1-1; CDR3aa: CASSPSRDHTEAFF
len: 12; v_gene: TRBV27; j_gene: TRBJ1-5; CDR3aa: CASRGANQPQHF
len: 14; v_gene: TRBV19; j_gene: TRBJ2-1; CDR3aa: CASSIGPQGGEQFF
len: 15; v_gene: TRBV19; j_gene: TRBJ2-7; CDR3aa: CASSMYLASSYEQYF
len: 15; v_gene: TRBV4-1; j_gene: TRBJ2-1; CDR3aa: CASSQGLAVYNEQFF